The subject of this entry is one T cell receptor beta chain. Its matching antigen is unknown. The sample is drawn from a study of T-cell reconstitution after alpha-beta-depleted transplantation in children. In germline, CDR1 is SGHRS, CDR2 YFSETQ. The CDR3 is 15 residues long. Trimming took 4 bases from V and 1 from J, leaving 11 bases between them. Study conclusions and caveats: A year post-transplant, T-cell counts and diversity derived mostly from newly produced T cells.

The TCRbeta library incorporated unique molecular identifiers. Each CDR3 protein is one row after TCRdb ran MiXCR on the PCR reads. The sample comprises 450,000 to 550,000 distinct CDR3 sequences, about an eighth of which are singletons, and 11% to 15% rests with the top ten. The input for sequencing was PBMCs, mostly from graft donor cells, taken 180 days after TCRalphabeta/CD19-depleted stem cell transplant. This TCR derives from a female patient younger than 10 who had a stem cell transplant for aplastic anemia, so the T cells may come from the graft donor. The chain links TRBV5-1 to TRBJ2-2; TRBD1 is a possible D gene (5 bases). The CDR3 here is CASSQQTVNTGELFF. Written as DNA, the CDR3 is TGCGCCAGCAGCCAACAGACAGTGAACACCGGGGAGCTGTTTTTT.